The subject of this entry is one TCR beta chain. Its target is not known. Germline-derived CDR1 and CDR2 are MNHEY and SVGEGT. Trimming cost V 6 bases and J 3 bases; bases outside gene matches: 14. This CDR3 region has 18 residues. This specimen belongs to a study of T cell responses to AZD1222 COVID-19 vaccine. The wider study: Second-dose groups at about 4 or about 12 weeks were pooled. General observations from the study: There were mostly white British donors and more females than males, and clonal diversity was possibly underestimated. The peak T cell response came first, and repertoires were sampled only after it.

Clones were sequenced by immunoSEQ multiplex PCR, and TCRdb holds only the in-frame ones, with some missing. The sample lists about 69,000 clones; 86% were seen once. The receptor was derived from an adult in good health. The sequenced sample was peripheral blood, obtained on day 0 of AZD1222 vaccination. The chain employs TRBV6-2 or TRBV6-3 and TRBJ2-7, with TRBD2 identical over 13 bases. The CDR3 nucleotides are TGTGCCAGCAGCCCCATCGGGACTAGCGGGATCAGAAACTACGAGCAGTACTTC. It codes for CASSPIGTSGIRNYEQYF.